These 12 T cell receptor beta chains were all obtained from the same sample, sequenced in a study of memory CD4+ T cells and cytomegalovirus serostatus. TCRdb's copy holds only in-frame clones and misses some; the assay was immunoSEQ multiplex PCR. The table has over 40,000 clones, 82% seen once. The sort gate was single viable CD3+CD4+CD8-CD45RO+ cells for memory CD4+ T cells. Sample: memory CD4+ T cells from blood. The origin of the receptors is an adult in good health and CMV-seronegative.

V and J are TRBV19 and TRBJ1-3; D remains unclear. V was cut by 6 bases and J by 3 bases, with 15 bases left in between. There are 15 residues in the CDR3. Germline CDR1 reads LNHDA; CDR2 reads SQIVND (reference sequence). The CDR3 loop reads CASRERMSDGNTIYF. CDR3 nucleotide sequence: TGTGCCAGTAGAGAGAGGATGTCGGATGGAAACACCATATATTTT.

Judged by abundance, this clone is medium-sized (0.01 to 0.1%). The CDR3, as DNA: TGTGCCAGCAGCTTAGGCATTGCAGGGAACTATGGCTACACCTTC. Encoded protein: CASSLGIAGNYGYTF. This chain connects TRBV7-9 to TRBJ1-2; TRBD1 is a possible D gene (5 bases). The CDR3 length is 15 residues. Between the trimmed V and J ends, which lost 1 base and 2 bases, there was a span of 11 bases. Germline CDR1 reads SEHNR; CDR2 reads FQNEAQ (reference sequence).

Here the CDR3 reads CASSKRLQGAYEQYF. Here the CDR3 DNA reads TGTGCCAGCAGCAAACGTCTACAGGGGGCCTACGAGCAGTACTTC. The rearrangement joins TRBV7-8 to TRBJ2-7; 8 nucleotides agree with TRBD1. Germline CDR1 reads SGHVS; CDR2 reads FQNEAQ. This CDR3 is 15 amino acids long. After removal of 5 bases from V and 2 bases from J, the junction contained 8 bases not matched to a gene.

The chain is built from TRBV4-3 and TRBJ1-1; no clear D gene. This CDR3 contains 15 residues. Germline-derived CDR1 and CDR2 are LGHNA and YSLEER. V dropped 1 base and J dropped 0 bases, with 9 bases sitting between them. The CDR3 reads CASSQGSTLNTEAFF. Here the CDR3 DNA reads TGCGCCAGCAGCCAAGGCTCGACATTGAACACTGAAGCTTTCTTT.

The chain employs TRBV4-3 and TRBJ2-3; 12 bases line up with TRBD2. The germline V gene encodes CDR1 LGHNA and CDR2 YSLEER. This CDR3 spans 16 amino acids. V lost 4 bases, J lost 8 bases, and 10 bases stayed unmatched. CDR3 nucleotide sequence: TGCGCCAGCAGCCTAGTGACTAGCGGGGGCCCCGGTACGCAGTATTTT. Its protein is CASSLVTSGGPGTQYF.

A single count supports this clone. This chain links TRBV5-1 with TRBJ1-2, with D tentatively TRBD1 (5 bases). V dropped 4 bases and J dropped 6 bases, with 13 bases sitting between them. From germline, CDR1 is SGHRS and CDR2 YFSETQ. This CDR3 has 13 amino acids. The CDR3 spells CASSPRGGDGYTF. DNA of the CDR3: TGCGCCAGCAGCCCGCGCGGGGGGGATGGCTACACCTTC.

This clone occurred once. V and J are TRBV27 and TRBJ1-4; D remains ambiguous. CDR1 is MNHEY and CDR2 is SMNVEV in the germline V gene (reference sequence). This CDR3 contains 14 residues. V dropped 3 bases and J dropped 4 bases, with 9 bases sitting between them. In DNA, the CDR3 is TGTGCCAGCAGTTTGACCGGGTATAATGAAAAACTGTTTTTT. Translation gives CASSLTGYNEKLFF. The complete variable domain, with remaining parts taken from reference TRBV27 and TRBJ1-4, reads EAQVTQNPRYLITVTGKKLTVTCSQNMNHEYMSWYRQDPGLGLRQIYYSMNVEVTDKGDVPEGYKVSRKEKRNFPLILESPSPNQTSLYFCASSLTGYNEKLFFGSGTQLSVL.

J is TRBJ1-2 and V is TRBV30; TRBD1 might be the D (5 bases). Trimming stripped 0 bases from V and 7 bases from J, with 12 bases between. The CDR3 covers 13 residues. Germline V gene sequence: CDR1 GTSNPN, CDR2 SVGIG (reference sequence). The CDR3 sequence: CAWSVPGTGGYTF. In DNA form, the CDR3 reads TGTGCCTGGAGTGTACCCGGGACCGGTGGCTACACCTTC.

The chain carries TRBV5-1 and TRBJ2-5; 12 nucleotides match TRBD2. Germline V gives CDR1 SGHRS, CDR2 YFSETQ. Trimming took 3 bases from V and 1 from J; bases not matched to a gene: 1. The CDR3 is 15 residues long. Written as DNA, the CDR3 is TGCGCCAGCAGCTCGGGACTAGCGGGCCAAGAGACCCAGTACTTC. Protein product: CASSSGLAGQETQYF.

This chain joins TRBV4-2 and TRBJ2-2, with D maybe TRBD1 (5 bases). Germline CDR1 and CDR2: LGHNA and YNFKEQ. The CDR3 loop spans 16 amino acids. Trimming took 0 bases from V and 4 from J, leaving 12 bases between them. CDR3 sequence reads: CASSQEASRATGELFF. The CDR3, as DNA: TGTGCCAGCAGCCAAGAAGCCTCCAGGGCCACCGGGGAGCTGTTTTTT.

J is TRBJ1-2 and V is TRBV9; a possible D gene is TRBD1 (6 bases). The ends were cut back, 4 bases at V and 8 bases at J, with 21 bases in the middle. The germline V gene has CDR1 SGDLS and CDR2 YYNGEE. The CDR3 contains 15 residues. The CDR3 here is CASSPMDRGVGGYTF. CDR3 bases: TGTGCCAGCAGCCCGATGGACAGAGGGGTAGGCGGCTACACCTTC.

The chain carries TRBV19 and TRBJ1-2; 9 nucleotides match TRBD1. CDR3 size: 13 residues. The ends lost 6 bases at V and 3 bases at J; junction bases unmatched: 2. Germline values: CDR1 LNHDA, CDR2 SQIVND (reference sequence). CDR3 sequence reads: CASRRDRDYGYTF. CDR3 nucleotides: TGTGCCAGTAGACGGGACAGGGACTATGGCTACACCTTC.